Below are 13 T cell receptor beta chains sequenced from a single sample in a study of cytomegalovirus exposure and HLA in healthy donors. A multiplex PCR was run with 60 Vbeta primers and 13 Jbeta primers. Sequencing used immunoSEQ multiplex PCR; TCRdb keeps in-frame clones, though not all of them. This sample yields some 130,000 clones, of which 79% are seen a single time; about 6.8% belongs to the top ten. The sample was PBMCs. The origin of the receptors is a man aged 40-50 years in good health and CMV-seropositive.

This rearrangement joins TRBV4-2 to TRBJ2-7; 16 bases align to TRBD2. CDR1 is LGHNA, CDR2 YNFKEQ, per germline. There are 14 residues in the CDR3. After removal of 4 bases from V and 9 bases from J, the junction contained 3 bases not matched to a gene. For the CDR3, the DNA is TGTGCCAGCAGCCCTGGGACTAGCGGGAGGGTGCAGTACTTC. Translating gives CASSPGTSGRVQYF.

This clone counts as medium-sized. The chain recombines TRBV27 with TRBJ2-1, with D unresolved. Per the germline V gene, CDR1 is MNHEY and CDR2 is SMNVEV (reference sequence). The CDR3 length is 13 residues. The V and J ends lost 5 bases and 10 bases respectively, with 15 bases between them. The CDR3 region has the DNA TGTGCCAGCAGTGCAACTGTAGCCTGGGAGCAGTTCTTC. It specifies CASSATVAWEQFF.

The chain employs TRBV7-9 and TRBJ2-3; 8 nucleotides agree with TRBD1. Germline-derived CDR1 and CDR2 are SEHNR and FQNEAQ (reference sequence). The trim removed 2 bases at V and 4 bases at J, leaving 2 bases unmatched. The CDR3 spans 14 residues. Here the CDR3 reads CASSLQTGADTQYF. The CDR3 nucleotides are TGTGCCAGCAGCTTACAGACAGGGGCAGATACGCAGTATTTT.

The CDR3 loop reads CASSWRQAYSGANVLTF. DNA of the CDR3: TGTGCCAGCAGCTGGCGACAGGCCTACTCTGGGGCCAACGTCCTGACTTTC. The chain carries TRBV5-6 and TRBJ2-6; D might be TRBD1 (6 bases). Germline assignment: CDR1 SGHDT and CDR2 YYEEEE. V was clipped by 3 bases and J by 0 bases, with 13 bases between them. The CDR3 contains 17 residues.

This clone was observed a handful of times. The CDR3 coding sequence is TGTGCCAGTAGTAGACGAGGTGCCGCTCCAACGGCCATATATTTT. It yields the protein CASSRRGAAPTAIYF. The chain recombines TRBV19 with TRBJ1-3; D unclear. CDR3 size: 15 residues. The ends were cut back, 4 bases at V and 11 bases at J, with 21 bases in the middle. From germline, CDR1 is LNHDA and CDR2 SQIVND (reference sequence).

This clone appeared a single time. The chain employs TRBV12-5 and TRBJ2-7, with no clear D. The CDR3 runs 14 residues. Trimming shortened V by 5 bases and J by 2 bases, and 13 bases separated the two germline ends. Per the germline V gene, CDR1 is LGHNT and CDR2 is FRNRAP. DNA for the CDR3: TGTGCTAGTGGTCCCCACGGAGAGGCCTACGAGCAGTACTTC. Amino acid sequence: CASGPHGEAYEQYF.

The J gene is TRBJ1-1, the V gene TRBV6-1, with TRBD1 as a possible D gene (5 bases). The CDR3 contains 14 residues. The V and J ends lost 8 bases and 4 bases respectively, with 17 bases between them. CDR1 is MNHNS and CDR2 is SASEGT in the germline V gene. The CDR3 sequence: CASLKARDRTEAFF. The CDR3 nucleotides are TGTGCCAGCCTTAAAGCCAGGGATCGCACTGAAGCTTTCTTT.

The CDR3 reads CASSLPASGGYNEQFF. The DNA of the CDR3 is TGCGCCAGCAGCTTGCCCGCTAGCGGGGGGTACAATGAGCAGTTCTTC. The rearrangement uses TRBV5-1 and TRBJ2-1, with TRBD2 matching 11 bases. The CDR3 is 16 amino acids. CDR1 is SGHRS, CDR2 YFSETQ, per germline. V lost 1 base to trimming and J lost 4 bases; unmatched junction nucleotides: 4.

This clone has more than one count but fewer than ten. V gene TRBV5-4 combines with J gene TRBJ2-5, with D perhaps matching TRBD2 (5 bases). Trimming removed 2 bases at V and 4 bases at J, with 12 bases between. CDR1 SGHNT and CDR2 YYREEE come from the germline V gene (reference sequence). This CDR3 contains 14 residues. In DNA, the CDR3 is TGTGCCAGCAGCTTACGGGTGGAGGTAGAGACCCAGTACTTC. Translation gives CASSLRVEVETQYF.

The V and J genes are TRBV7-9 and TRBJ1-2; D gene unclear. V lost 4 bases to trimming and J lost 4 bases, with 16 bases between them. This CDR3 has 15 amino acids. Germline V CDR1 and CDR2: SEHNR, FQNEAQ (reference sequence). The CDR3 spells CASSSPTSPPYGYTF. The CDR3 DNA is TGTGCCAGCAGCTCCCCCACATCACCCCCCTATGGCTACACCTTC.

J is TRBJ1-1 and V is TRBV5-1; D might be TRBD1 (5 bases). Germline values: CDR1 SGHRS, CDR2 YFSETQ. With 0 bases removed from V and 5 bases from J, the gap between germline ends came to 8 bases. The CDR3 covers 13 residues. Written as DNA, the CDR3 is TGCGCCAGCAGCTTGGGGGGGGAGACTGAAGCTTTCTTT. Protein: CASSLGGETEAFF.

The chain uses TRBV27 and TRBJ1-5, with 9 bases matching TRBD1. Germline CDR1 is MNHEY and CDR2 is SMNVEV (reference sequence). This CDR3 is 15 amino acids long. The V segment lost 5 bases and the J segment 2 bases; nucleotides outside the gene matches: 4. The CDR3 bases are TGTGCCAGCAGTACACGACAGGGGGGCAATCAGCCCCAGCATTTT. This sequence encodes CASSTRQGGNQPQHF.

The chain carries TRBV11-2 and TRBJ2-6; a weak D match, TRBD1 (6 bases). This CDR3 comprises 13 residues. CDR1 is SGHAT and CDR2 is FQNNGV in the germline V gene. Here the CDR3 DNA reads TGTGCGGACAGCTTCTCTGGGGCCAACGTCCTGACTTTC. Its protein is CADSFSGANVLTF.